Below, 11 T cell receptor beta chains from the same sample are listed, as sequenced in a study of shared clonotypes between healthy human individuals (dated by TCRdb to 2019 to 2021). Preparation of the library involved the immunoSEQ multiplex PCR assay. Imported from immuneACCESS, the table was reduced by TCRdb to in-frame sequences with V and J called. These copies leave out some clones; in studies compared against another copy, an unresolved V gene accounts for under half, and the cause of the remainder is not known. This sample holds under 2,500,000 clones; around 95% were observed only once. Approximately 0.13% of the sample rests with the top ten. Specimen: naive CD4+ T cells sorted from blood. The sample's cell subset or site label, in plain terms: CD45RA+ positively selected. The receptors were sampled from a man between 18 and 29 years old in good health.

The rearrangement links TRBV11-1 to TRBJ2-7, with D perhaps matching TRBD2 (5 bases). Trimming cost V 11 bases and J 2 bases, with 13 bases left between them. Germline V CDR1 and CDR2: SGHAT, FQDESV (reference sequence). The CDR3 covers 12 residues. CDR3 sequence (DNA): TGTGCCGGGCAGGACTTAACCTACGAGCAGTACTTC. Translated: CAGQDLTYEQYF.

V and J are TRBV11-2 and TRBJ2-5; tentative D call: TRBD1 (6 bases). Trimming took 5 bases from V and 1 from J, leaving 11 bases between them. Germline values: CDR1 SGHAT, CDR2 FQNNGV. The CDR3 sequence is 14 residues long. In nucleotides, the CDR3 is TGTGCCAGCAGCCCTACAGGGATCCAAGAGACCCAGTACTTC. It yields the protein CASSPTGIQETQYF.

V usage is TRBV27 and J usage is TRBJ2-5, with D possibly matching TRBD1 (6 bases). The CDR3 loop spans 12 amino acids. V lost 8 bases, J lost 5 bases, and 12 bases lay in between. The germline CDR1 and CDR2 sequences are MNHEY and SMNVEV (reference sequence). The CDR3 DNA sequence: TGTGCCAGCGGCCGCAGGGGCGAGACCCAGTACTTC. This gives the protein CASGRRGETQYF.

V and J are TRBV29-1 and TRBJ1-2; D remains unclear. CDR3 length: 14 residues. V dropped 2 bases and J dropped 0 bases, with 10 bases sitting between them. The germline gives CDR1 SQVTM, CDR2 ANQGSEA. The CDR3 reads CSVEPRAPNYGYTF. The CDR3 bases are TGCAGCGTTGAACCAAGGGCCCCTAACTATGGCTACACCTTC. Full variable domain (outside the CDR3, taken from reference TRBV29-1 and TRBJ1-2): SAVISQKPSRDICQRGTSLTIQCQVDSQVTMMFWYRQQPGQSLTLIATANQGSEATYESGFVIDKFPISRPNLTFSTLTVSNMSPEDSSIYLCSVEPRAPNYGYTFGSGTRLTVV.

This rearrangement joins TRBV19 to TRBJ2-3; 7 bases fit TRBD1. In germline, CDR1 is LNHDA, CDR2 SQIVND (reference sequence). The length of the CDR3 is 15 residues. V lost 6 bases, J lost 2 bases, and 8 bases stayed unmatched. Here the CDR3 reads CASRPPGQNTDTQYF. The CDR3 coding sequence is TGTGCCAGTAGGCCCCCGGGACAGAACACAGATACGCAGTATTTT.

The table lists this clone with a count of one. Additional DNA sequences in this sample encode the identical CDR3. The gene calls are TRBV5-1 and TRBJ1-2; possibly TRBD1 for D (6 bases). Germline CDR1 and CDR2: SGHRS and YFSETQ. V dropped 0 bases and J dropped 2 bases, with 11 bases sitting between them. CDR3 size: 15 residues. Here the CDR3 reads CASSLDPGQNYGYTF. In DNA, the CDR3 is TGCGCCAGCAGCTTGGACCCCGGACAGAACTATGGCTACACCTTC. Full variable domain (outside the CDR3, taken from reference TRBV5-1 and TRBJ1-2): KAGVTQTPRYLIKTRGQQVTLSCSPISGHRSVSWYQQTPGQGLQFLFEYFSETQRNKGNFPGRFSGRQFSNSRSEMNVSTLELGDSALYLCASSLDPGQNYGYTFGSGTRLTVV.

This sequence joins TRBV2 and TRBJ1-6; D may be TRBD1 (6 bases). CDR1 and CDR2 (germline): SNHLY, FYNNEI. V dropped 5 bases and J dropped 5 bases, with 16 bases sitting between them. The CDR3 runs to 16 residues. CDR3 sequence: CASSQSWTANNSPLHF. The CDR3 region has the DNA TGTGCCAGCAGTCAGAGTTGGACAGCAAATAATTCACCCCTCCACTTT.

The chain has TRBV2 and TRBJ2-1; D gene ambiguous. V lost 7 bases to trimming and J lost 7 bases, with 5 bases between them. The CDR3 consists of 10 residues. Per germline, CDR1 SNHLY and CDR2 FYNNEI. CDR3 sequence (DNA): TGTGCCAGCATGGGGAATGAGCAGTTCTTC. It specifies CASMGNEQFF.

J is TRBJ2-7 and V is TRBV10-1; 9 nucleotides line up with TRBD2. Losses at the gene ends were 5 bases for V and 6 bases for J; bases not matched to a gene: 11. CDR3 length: 15 residues. In germline, CDR1 is WNHNN, CDR2 SYGVQD (reference sequence). In DNA, the CDR3 is TGCGCCAGCAGTAGCGGGAGGCCTCCAGAGCGCGAGCAGTACTTC. Translation: CASSSGRPPEREQYF.

J is TRBJ2-5 and V is TRBV7-6; 8 positions match TRBD1. This CDR3 is built from 14 residues. The germline gives CDR1 SGHVS, CDR2 FNYEAQ. The junction had 5 bases not matched to a gene; V was cut back by 4 bases and J by 4 bases. CDR3 residues: CASSSRDRLETQYF. The DNA for the CDR3 is TGTGCCAGCAGCTCTAGGGACAGGTTAGAGACCCAGTACTTC.

This chain links TRBV5-5 with TRBJ2-1; TRBD1 matches 7 bases. The germline V gene encodes CDR1 SGHKS and CDR2 YYEKEE (reference sequence). V lost 4 bases to trimming and J lost 14 bases; unmatched junction nucleotides: 6. This CDR3 region has 11 residues. DNA of the CDR3: TGTGCCAGCAGCCACGACAGGGCGGAGTTCTTC. Its protein product is CASSHDRAEFF.